This T cell receptor (beta chain) was found in a study of cytomegalovirus exposure and HLA in healthy donors. In regard to this clone: Its cognate antigen is unknown.

Study observations and caveats: In a later analysis, V- and J-gene trimming of beta chains associated with a DCLRE1C missense variant, replicated independently. Sequences of the TCR beta chain were said to predict the HLA-A and HLA-B alleles of most subjects accurately. Later on, an analysis showed TCR association rates differing by HLA locus, with DRB1 the most and HLA-C the fewest. Most TCR beta V segments were productive about 87% or about 30% of the time in an earlier analysis.

Use of 60 Vbeta and 13 Jbeta primers characterized the PCR. TCRdb keeps only in-frame clones here, not all; method: immunoSEQ multiplex PCR. The sample holds approximately 140,000 clones; around 85% are singletons and the top ten take roughly 10%. Germline V gene sequence: CDR1 MNHEY, CDR2 SMNVEV (reference sequence). V shed 10 bases, J shed 5 bases, and the junction held 6 bases outside the gene matches. CDR3 size: 13 residues. The V gene is TRBV27, the J gene TRBJ2-7; 12 nucleotides align to TRBD1. The material sequenced was PBMCs. The sequence was obtained from a woman between 45 and 65 years old in good health and CMV-seropositive. The CDR3 protein is CATKGQGANEQYF. The CDR3 coding sequence is TGTGCCACCAAGGGACAGGGGGCTAACGAGCAGTACTTC.